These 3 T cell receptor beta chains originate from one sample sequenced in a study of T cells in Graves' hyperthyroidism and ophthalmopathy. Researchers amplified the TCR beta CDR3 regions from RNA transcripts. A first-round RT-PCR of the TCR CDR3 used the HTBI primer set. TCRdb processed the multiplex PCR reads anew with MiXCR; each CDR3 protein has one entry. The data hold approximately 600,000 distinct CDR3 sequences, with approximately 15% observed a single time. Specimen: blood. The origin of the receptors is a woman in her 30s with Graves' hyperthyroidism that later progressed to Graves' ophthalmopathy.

DNA for the CDR3: TGTGCCTGGAGTGTTTGGGACGGCTACCCCGATGTTGTAGATACGCAGTATTTT. Translated, it gives CAWSVWDGYPDVVDTQYF. The J gene is TRBJ2-3, the V gene TRBV30, with D perhaps being TRBD1 or TRBD2 (5 bases each). Trimming removed 0 bases at V and 5 bases at J, with 24 bases between. CDR1 GTSNPN and CDR2 SVGIG come from the germline V gene (reference sequence). The CDR3 spans 18 residues.

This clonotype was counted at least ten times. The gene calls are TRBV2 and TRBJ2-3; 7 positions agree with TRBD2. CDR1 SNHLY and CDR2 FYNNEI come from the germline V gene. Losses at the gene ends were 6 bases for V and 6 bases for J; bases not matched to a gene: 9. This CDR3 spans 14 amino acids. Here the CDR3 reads CASRNLAGGDTQYF. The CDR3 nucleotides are TGTGCCAGCAGGAATTTGGCCGGGGGGGATACGCAGTATTTT.

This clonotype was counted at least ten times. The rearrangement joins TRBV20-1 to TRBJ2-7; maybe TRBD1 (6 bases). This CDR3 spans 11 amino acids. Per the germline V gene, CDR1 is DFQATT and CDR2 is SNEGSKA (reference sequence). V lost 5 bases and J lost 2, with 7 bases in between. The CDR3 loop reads CSAGQTYEQYF. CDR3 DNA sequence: TGCAGTGCTGGACAGACCTACGAGCAGTACTTC.